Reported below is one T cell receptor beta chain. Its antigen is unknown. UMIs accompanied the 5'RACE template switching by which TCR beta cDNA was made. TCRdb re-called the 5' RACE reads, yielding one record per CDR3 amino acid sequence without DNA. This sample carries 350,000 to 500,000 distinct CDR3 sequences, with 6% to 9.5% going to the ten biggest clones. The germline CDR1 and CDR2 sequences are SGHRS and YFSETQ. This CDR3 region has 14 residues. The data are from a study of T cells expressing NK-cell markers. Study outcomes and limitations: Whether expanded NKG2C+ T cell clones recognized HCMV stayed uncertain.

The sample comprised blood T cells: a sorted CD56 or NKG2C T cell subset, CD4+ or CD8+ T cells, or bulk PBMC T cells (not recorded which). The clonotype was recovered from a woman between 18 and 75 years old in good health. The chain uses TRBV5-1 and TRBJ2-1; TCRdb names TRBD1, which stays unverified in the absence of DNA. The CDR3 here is CASRQFTGTDEQFF. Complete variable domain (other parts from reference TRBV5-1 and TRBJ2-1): KAGVTQTPRYLIKTRGQQVTLSCSPISGHRSVSWYQQTPGQGLQFLFEYFSETQRNKGNFPGRFSGRQFSNSRSEMNVSTLELGDSALYLCASRQFTGTDEQFFGPGTRLTVL.